This TCR beta chain was retrieved from a study of blood T cells in healthy people across ages. In the study overall: Capture via template switching afforded approximately one barcoded beta molecule per two T cells.

A J-beta primer mix and a sample-barcoded 5' primer were used in a second PCR of about 7 to 12 cycles. A 12-random-nucleotide template-switch adaptor tagged each cDNA molecule. TCRdb reprocessed the 5' RACE reads via MiXCR and lists one record per CDR3 protein. The sample records fewer than 1,000,000 distinct CDR3 sequences, around 43% being singletons. Staff drew roughly 10 milliliters of peripheral blood from each donor. The clonotype was recovered from a man between 60 and 70 years old in good health. Sequencing was done on a sample of blood.

CDR3 sequence (DNA): TGTGCCAGCAGGATCCAACAGGGGACCTACGAGCAGTACTTC. It encodes CASRIQQGTYEQYF. This chain joins TRBV6-5 and TRBJ2-7, with 7 bases fitting TRBD1. Unmatched junction bases numbered 7, after V lost 6 bases and J lost 2 bases. The germline V gene encodes CDR1 MNHEY and CDR2 SVGAGI. This CDR3 is built from 14 residues.